Sequencing of this TCR beta chain was carried out in a study of regulatory T cells in long-lasting Graves disease. About the research overall: Graves' patients diagnosed newly had used antithyroid drugs under 3 months.

According to the study, TCR beta libraries were built with iRepertoire HTBI primers and CDR3-region Arm-PCR. TCRdb re-called the multiplex PCR reads through MiXCR, storing one row per CDR3 protein. The sample includes about 470,000 distinct CDR3 sequences, 15% of them seen just once. The CDR3 has 17 residues. Germline CDR1 KGHDR, CDR2 SFDVKD. V gave up 4 bases and J gave up 0 bases; unmatched junction bases: 8. Time point meaning: newly diagnosed GD, antithyroid drugs for less than 3 months. PBMCs were the source of the RNA used for TCR sequencing. The same sample was also used in a study of T cells in Graves' hyperthyroidism and ophthalmopathy.

This chain uses TRBV24-1 with TRBJ2-1, with 7 bases fitting TRBD2. The TCR was taken from a woman aged 25-40 years with Graves disease. The source material was peripheral blood mononuclear cells (PBMCs), sampled at new diagnosis, from a patient treated with antithyroid drugs. The CDR3 sequence is CATSEKLAPSSYNEQFF. As DNA, the CDR3 is TGTGCCACCAGTGAGAAACTAGCGCCGAGCTCCTACAATGAGCAGTTCTTC.